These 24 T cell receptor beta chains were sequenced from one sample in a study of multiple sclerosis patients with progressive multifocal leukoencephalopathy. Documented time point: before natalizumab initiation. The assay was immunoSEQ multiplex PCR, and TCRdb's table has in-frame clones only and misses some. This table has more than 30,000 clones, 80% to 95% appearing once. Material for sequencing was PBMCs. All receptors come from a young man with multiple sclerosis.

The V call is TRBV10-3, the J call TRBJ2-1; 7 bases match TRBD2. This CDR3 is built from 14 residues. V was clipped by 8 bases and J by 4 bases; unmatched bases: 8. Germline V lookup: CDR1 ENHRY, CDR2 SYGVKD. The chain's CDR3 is CAISEGGRYNEQFF. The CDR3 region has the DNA TGTGCCATCTCCGAAGGCGGGAGATACAATGAGCAGTTCTTC.

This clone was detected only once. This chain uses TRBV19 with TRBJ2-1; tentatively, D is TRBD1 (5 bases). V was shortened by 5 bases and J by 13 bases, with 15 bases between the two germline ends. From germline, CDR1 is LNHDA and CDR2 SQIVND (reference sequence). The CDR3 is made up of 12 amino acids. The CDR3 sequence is CASSLEGVEQFF. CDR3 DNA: TGTGCCAGTAGTCTGGAAGGGGTTGAACAGTTCTTC.

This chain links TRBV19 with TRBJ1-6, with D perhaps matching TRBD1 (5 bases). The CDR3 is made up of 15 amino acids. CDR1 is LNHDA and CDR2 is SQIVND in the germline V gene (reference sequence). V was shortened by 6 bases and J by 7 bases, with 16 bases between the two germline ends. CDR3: CASRKPGRENSPLHF. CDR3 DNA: TGTGCCAGTAGGAAACCGGGACGGGAGAATTCACCCCTCCACTTT.

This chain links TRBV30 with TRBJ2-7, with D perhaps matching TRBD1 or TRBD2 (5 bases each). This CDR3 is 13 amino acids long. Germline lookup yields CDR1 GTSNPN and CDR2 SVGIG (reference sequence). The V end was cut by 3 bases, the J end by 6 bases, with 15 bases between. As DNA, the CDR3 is TGTGCCTGGAGGGGAGTGGGGGTGAGCGAGCAGTACTTC. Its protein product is CAWRGVGVSEQYF.

CDR3 nucleotide sequence: TGTGCCAGCAGTTCCTTGACTAGCGGGAGCTACGAGCAGTACGTC. Amino acid sequence: CASSSLTSGSYEQYV. The rearrangement joins TRBV6-5 to TRBJ2-7; 12 nucleotides match TRBD2. V was pared by 4 bases and J by 3 bases, with 4 bases of the junction left unmatched. The CDR3 has 15 amino acids. Germline assignment: CDR1 MNHEY and CDR2 SVGAGI.

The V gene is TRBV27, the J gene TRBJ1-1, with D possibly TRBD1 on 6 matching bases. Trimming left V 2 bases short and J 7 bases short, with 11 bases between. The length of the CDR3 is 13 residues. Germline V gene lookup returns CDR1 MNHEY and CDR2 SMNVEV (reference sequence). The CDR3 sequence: CASSLEGGGEAFF. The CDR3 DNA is TGTGCCAGCAGTTTAGAAGGGGGGGGTGAAGCTTTCTTT.

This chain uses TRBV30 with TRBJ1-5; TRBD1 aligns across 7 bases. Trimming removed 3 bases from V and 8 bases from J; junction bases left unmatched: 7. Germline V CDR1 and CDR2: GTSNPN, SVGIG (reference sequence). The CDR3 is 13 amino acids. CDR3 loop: CAWRIKGAEPQHF. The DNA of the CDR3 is TGTGCCTGGAGGATCAAGGGGGCGGAGCCCCAGCATTTT.

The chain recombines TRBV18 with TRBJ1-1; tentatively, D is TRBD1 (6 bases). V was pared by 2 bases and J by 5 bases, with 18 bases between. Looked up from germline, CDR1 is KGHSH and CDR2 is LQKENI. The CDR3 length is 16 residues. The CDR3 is CASSPMGRGGRTEAFF. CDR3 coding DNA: TGTGCCAGCTCACCAATGGGAAGGGGGGGGAGAACTGAAGCTTTCTTT.

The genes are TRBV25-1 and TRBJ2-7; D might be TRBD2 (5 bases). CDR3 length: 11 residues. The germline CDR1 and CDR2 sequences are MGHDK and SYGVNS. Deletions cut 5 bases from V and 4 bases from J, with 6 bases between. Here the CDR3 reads CASSRGYEQYV. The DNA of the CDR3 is TGTGCCAGCAGTAGAGGGTACGAGCAGTACGTC.

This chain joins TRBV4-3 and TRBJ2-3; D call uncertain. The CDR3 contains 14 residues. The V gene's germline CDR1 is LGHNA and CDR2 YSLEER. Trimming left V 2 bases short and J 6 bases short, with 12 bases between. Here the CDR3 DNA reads TGCGCCAGCAGCCAAATGGCATTTCCCGATACGCAGTATTTT. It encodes CASSQMAFPDTQYF.

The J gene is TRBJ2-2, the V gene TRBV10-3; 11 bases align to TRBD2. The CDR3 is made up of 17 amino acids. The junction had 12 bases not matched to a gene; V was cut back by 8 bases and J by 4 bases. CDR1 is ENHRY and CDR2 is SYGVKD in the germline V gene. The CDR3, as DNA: TGTGCCATCCACCGCCCACTAGCGGGAGCGGGCACCGGGGAGCTGTTTTTT. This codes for CAIHRPLAGAGTGELFF.

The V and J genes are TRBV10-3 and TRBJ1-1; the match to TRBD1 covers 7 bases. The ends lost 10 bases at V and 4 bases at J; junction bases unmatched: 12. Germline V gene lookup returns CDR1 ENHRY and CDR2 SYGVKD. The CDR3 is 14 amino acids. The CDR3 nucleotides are TGTGCCAGCGGCGAGGGCCAGGGGGTCACTGAAGCTTTCTTT. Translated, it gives CASGEGQGVTEAFF.

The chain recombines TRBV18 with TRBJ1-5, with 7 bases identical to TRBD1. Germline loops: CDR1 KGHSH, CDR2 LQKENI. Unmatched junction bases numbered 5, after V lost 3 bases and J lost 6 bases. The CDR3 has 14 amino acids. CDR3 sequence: CASSPRQGRQPQHF. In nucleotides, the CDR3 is TGTGCCAGCTCACCCCGACAGGGCCGTCAGCCCCAGCATTTT.

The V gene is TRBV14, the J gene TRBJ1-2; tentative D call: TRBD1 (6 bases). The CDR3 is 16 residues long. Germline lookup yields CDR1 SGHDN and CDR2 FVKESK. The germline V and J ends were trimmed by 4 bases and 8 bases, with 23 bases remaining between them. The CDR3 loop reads CASSLKDSYRVEGYTF. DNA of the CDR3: TGTGCCAGCAGCCTAAAAGACAGTTACAGGGTGGAGGGCTACACCTTC. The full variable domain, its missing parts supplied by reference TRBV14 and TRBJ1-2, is EAGVTQFPSHSVIEKGQTVTLRCDPISGHDNLYWYRRVMGKEIKFLLHFVKESKQDESGMPNNRFLAERTGGTYSTLKVQPAELEDSGVYFCASSLKDSYRVEGYTFGSGTRLTVV.

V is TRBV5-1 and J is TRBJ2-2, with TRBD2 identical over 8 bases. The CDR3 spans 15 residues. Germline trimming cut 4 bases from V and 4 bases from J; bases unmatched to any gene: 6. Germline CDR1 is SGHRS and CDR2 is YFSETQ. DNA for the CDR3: TGCGCCAGCAGCAAGGGACTAGAGGCCACCGGGGAGCTGTTTTTT. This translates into CASSKGLEATGELFF. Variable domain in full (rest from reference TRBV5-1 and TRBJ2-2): KAGVTQTPRYLIKTRGQQVTLSCSPISGHRSVSWYQQTPGQGLQFLFEYFSETQRNKGNFPGRFSGRQFSNSRSEMNVSTLELGDSALYLCASSKGLEATGELFFGEGSRLTVL.

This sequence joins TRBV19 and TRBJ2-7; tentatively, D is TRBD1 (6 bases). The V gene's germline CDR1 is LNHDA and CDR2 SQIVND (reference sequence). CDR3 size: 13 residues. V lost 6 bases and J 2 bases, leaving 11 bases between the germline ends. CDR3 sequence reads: CASSDRLTYEQYF. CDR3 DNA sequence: TGTGCCAGTAGCGACAGGTTAACCTACGAGCAGTACTTC.

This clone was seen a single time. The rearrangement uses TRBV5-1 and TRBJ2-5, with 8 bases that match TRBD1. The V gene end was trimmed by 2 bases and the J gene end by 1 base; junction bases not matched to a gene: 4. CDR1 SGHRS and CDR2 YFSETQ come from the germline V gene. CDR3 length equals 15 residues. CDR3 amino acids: CASSFAGGGQETQYF. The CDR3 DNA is TGCGCCAGCAGCTTTGCAGGGGGCGGCCAAGAGACCCAGTACTTC.

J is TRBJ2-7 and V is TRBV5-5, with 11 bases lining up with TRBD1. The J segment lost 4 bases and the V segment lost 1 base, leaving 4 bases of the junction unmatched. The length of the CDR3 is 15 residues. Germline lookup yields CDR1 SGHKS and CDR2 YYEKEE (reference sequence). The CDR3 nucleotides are TGTGCCAGCAGCTTGAGTGGGACAGGGGGATACGAGCAGTACGTC. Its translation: CASSLSGTGGYEQYV.

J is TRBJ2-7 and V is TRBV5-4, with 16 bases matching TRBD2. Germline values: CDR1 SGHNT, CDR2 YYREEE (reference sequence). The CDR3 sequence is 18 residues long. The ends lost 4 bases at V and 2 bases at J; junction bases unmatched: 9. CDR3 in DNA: TGTGCCAGCAGCCAGACCGGGACTAGCGGGAGGGCCACCTACGAGCAGTACTTC. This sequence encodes CASSQTGTSGRATYEQYF. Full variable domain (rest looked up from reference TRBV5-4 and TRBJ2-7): ETGVTQSPTHLIKTRGQQVTLRCSSQSGHNTVSWYQQALGQGPQFIFQYYREEENGRGNFPPRFSGLQFPNYSSELNVNALELDDSALYLCASSQTGTSGRATYEQYFGPGTRLTVT.

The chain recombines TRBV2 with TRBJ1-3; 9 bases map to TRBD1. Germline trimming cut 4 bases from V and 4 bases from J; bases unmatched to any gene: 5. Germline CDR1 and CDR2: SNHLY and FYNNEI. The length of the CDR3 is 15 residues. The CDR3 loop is CASSVTGGLGNTIYF. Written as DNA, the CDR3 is TGTGCCAGCAGTGTGACAGGGGGGCTAGGAAACACCATATATTTT.

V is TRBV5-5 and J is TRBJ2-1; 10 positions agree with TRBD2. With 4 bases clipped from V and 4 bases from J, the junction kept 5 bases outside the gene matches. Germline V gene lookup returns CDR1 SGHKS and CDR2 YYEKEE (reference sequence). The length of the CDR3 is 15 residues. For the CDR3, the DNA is TGTGCCAGCAGCCCGGGACTAGCGTATTACAATGAGCAGTTCTTC. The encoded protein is CASSPGLAYYNEQFF.

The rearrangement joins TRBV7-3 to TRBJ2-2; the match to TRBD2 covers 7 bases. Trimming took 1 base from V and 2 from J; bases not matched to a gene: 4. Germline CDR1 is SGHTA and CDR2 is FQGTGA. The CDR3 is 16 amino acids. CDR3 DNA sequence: TGTGCCAGCAGCTTAATGTCTAGCGGAAACACCGGGGAGCTGTTTTTT. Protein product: CASSLMSSGNTGELFF.

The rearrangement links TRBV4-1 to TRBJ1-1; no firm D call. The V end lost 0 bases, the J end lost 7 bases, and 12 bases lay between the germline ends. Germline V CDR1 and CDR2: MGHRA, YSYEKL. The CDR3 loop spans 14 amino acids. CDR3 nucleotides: TGCGCCAGCAGCCAAGAAGGATCTGGTGGTGAAGCTTTCTTT. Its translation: CASSQEGSGGEAFF.

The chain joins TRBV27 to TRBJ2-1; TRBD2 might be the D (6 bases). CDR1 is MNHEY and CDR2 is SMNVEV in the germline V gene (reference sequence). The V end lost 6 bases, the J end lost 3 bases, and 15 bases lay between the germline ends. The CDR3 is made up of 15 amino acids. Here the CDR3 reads CASRPGTEGYNEQFF. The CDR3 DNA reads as TGTGCCAGCAGACCAGGGACTGAAGGCTACAATGAGCAGTTCTTC.